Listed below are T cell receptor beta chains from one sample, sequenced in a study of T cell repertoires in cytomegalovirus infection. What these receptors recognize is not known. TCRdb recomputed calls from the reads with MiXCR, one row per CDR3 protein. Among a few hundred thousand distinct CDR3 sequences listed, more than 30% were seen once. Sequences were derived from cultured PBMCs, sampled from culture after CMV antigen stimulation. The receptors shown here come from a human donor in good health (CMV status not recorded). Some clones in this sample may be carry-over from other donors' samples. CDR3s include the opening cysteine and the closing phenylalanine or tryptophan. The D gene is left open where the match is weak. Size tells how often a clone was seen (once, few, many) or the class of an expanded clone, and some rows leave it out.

cdr3_nt: TGCGCCAGCAGCAAGGGACAGGGGGAGACGAACACTGAAGCTTTCTTT
cdr3_aa: CASSKGQGETNTEAFF
clone_size: .
v_call: TRBV4-1
j_call: TRBJ1-1
d_call: TRBD1

cdr3_nt: TGTGCCATCTCAGAATCCGGGACTAGCGGGAGAGGCTACAATGAGCAGTTCTTC
cdr3_aa: CAISESGTSGRGYNEQFF
clone_size: .
v_call: TRBV10-3
j_call: TRBJ2-1
d_call: TRBD2

cdr3_nt: TGTGCCAGCAGCTTGGGCGCGGTTAATTCGTTCGGGCAGTTCTTC
cdr3_aa: CASSLGAVNSFGQFF
clone_size: once
v_call: TRBV5-6
j_call: TRBJ2-1
d_call: .

cdr3_nt: TGCAGTGCTAGACCGGGTTTCCGATCACCCCTCCACTTT
cdr3_aa: CSARPGFRSPLHF
clone_size: .
v_call: TRBV20-1
j_call: TRBJ1-6
d_call: .

cdr3_nt: TGTGCCAGCAGCCCAGACTACGGGACGGGCACCGGGGAGCTGTTTTTT
cdr3_aa: CASSPDYGTGTGELFF
clone_size: .
v_call: TRBV11-2
j_call: TRBJ2-2
d_call: .

cdr3_nt: TGTGCCAGCAGCTTAGCGGAAGGACTAGCGGGGCCTCACCTCACAGATACGCAGTATTTT
cdr3_aa: CASSLAEGLAGPHLTDTQYF
clone_size: many
v_call: TRBV7-2
j_call: TRBJ2-3
d_call: TRBD2

cdr3_nt: TGTGCCAGCATCCTAGGCCCGGGACTAGCCTACGAGCAGTACTTC
cdr3_aa: CASILGPGLAYEQYF
clone_size: few
v_call: TRBV2
j_call: TRBJ2-7
d_call: TRBD2

cdr3_nt: TGTGCCATCGGCCTAGCGGGAGCTGTAGAGACCCAGTACTTC
cdr3_aa: CAIGLAGAVETQYF
clone_size: .
v_call: TRBV10-3
j_call: TRBJ2-5
d_call: TRBD2

cdr3_nt: TGTGCCAGCAGTCCCACTGGCCAGGGAATGAACACTGAAGCTTTCTTT
cdr3_aa: CASSPTGQGMNTEAFF
clone_size: few
v_call: TRBV7-6
j_call: TRBJ1-1
d_call: .

cdr3_nt: TGTGCCACCAGTGACTCGGGACAGGGCAGAGATACGCAGTATTTT
cdr3_aa: CATSDSGQGRDTQYF
clone_size: few
v_call: TRBV24-1
j_call: TRBJ2-3
d_call: TRBD1

cdr3_nt: TGTGCCAGCAGCCGGGACGCTAGCAATCAGCCCCAGCATTTT
cdr3_aa: CASSRDASNQPQHF
clone_size: few
v_call: TRBV7-2
j_call: TRBJ1-5
d_call: .

cdr3_nt: TGTGCCAGCAGCCAAACGGTGTTCGGTCAGCCCCAGCATTTT
cdr3_aa: CASSQTVFGQPQHF
clone_size: few
v_call: TRBV7-2
j_call: TRBJ1-5
d_call: .

cdr3_nt: TGTGCCAGCAGCTTATCAGGGCCTACTAATGAAAAACTGTTTTTT
cdr3_aa: CASSLSGPTNEKLFF
clone_size: .
v_call: TRBV7-2
j_call: TRBJ1-4
d_call: .

cdr3_nt: TGTGCCACCAGTGACTTACTTGGGACGGATACGCAGTATTTT
cdr3_aa: CATSDLLGTDTQYF
clone_size: few
v_call: TRBV24-1
j_call: TRBJ2-3
d_call: .

cdr3_nt: TGTGCCAGCAGCCTCGGATCCCCAGAGACCCAGTACTTC
cdr3_aa: CASSLGSPETQYF
clone_size: many
v_call: TRBV7-7
j_call: TRBJ2-5
d_call: .

cdr3_nt: TGTGCCAGCAGCCCACAGACCTGGGGAGACTCCTCCCTTGACAAAAACATTCAGTACTTC
cdr3_aa: CASSPQTWGDSSLDKNIQYF
clone_size: many
v_call: TRBV7-8
j_call: TRBJ2-4
d_call: .

cdr3_nt: TGTGCCAGCAGTGAATCGGTCCCCGGGACAGCGAACACTGAAGCTTTCTTT
cdr3_aa: CASSESVPGTANTEAFF
clone_size: .
v_call: TRBV25-1
j_call: TRBJ1-1
d_call: TRBD1

cdr3_nt: TGCGCCAGCAGCCTCCAGGAGGGTTACGAGCAGTACTTC
cdr3_aa: CASSLQEGYEQYF
clone_size: many
v_call: TRBV4-1
j_call: TRBJ2-7
d_call: .

cdr3_nt: TGTGCCAGCAGCTCGGCGGGGGGCCAAACGGTAGGAGGCTACACCTTC
cdr3_aa: CASSSAGGQTVGGYTF
clone_size: .
v_call: TRBV7-9
j_call: TRBJ1-2
d_call: .

cdr3_nt: TGTGCCAGCAGCCCCCGAAACAGGGAAAGTAATTCACCCCTCCACTTT
cdr3_aa: CASSPRNRESNSPLHF
clone_size: few
v_call: TRBV7-6
j_call: TRBJ1-6
d_call: .

cdr3_nt: TGTGCCAGCAGTTATACGGGTACGGGGTCGGGGAGCCAAGAGACCCAGTACTTC
cdr3_aa: CASSYTGTGSGSQETQYF
clone_size: few
v_call: TRBV6-2/TRBV6-3
j_call: TRBJ2-5
d_call: .

cdr3_nt: TGTGCCAGCAGCTTAAAGTGGGGGACAGGGAGGTCGGACTATGGCTACACCTTC
cdr3_aa: CASSLKWGTGRSDYGYTF
clone_size: few
v_call: TRBV7-9
j_call: TRBJ1-2
d_call: TRBD1

cdr3_nt: TGTGCTAGTGGTCTTGCCTCCACAGATACGCAGTATTTT
cdr3_aa: CASGLASTDTQYF
clone_size: .
v_call: TRBV12-5
j_call: TRBJ2-3
d_call: .

cdr3_nt: TGCGCCAGCAGCCAAGAGGCGGGAGCTAACTACAATGAGCAGTTCTTC
cdr3_aa: CASSQEAGANYNEQFF
clone_size: few
v_call: TRBV4-1
j_call: TRBJ2-1
d_call: TRBD2

cdr3_nt: TGTGCCACCGCGGGGCCCTTCTACGAGCAGTACTTC
cdr3_aa: CATAGPFYEQYF
clone_size: .
v_call: TRBV28
j_call: TRBJ2-7
d_call: .

cdr3_nt: TGTGCCAGCAGCTTATACGGTCAAGGCTACACCTTC
cdr3_aa: CASSLYGQGYTF
clone_size: many
v_call: TRBV7-2
j_call: TRBJ1-2
d_call: .

cdr3_nt: TGTGCCAGCACCCCCGGGTCATCCTCTAAGGAGCAGTACTTC
cdr3_aa: CASTPGSSSKEQYF
clone_size: few
v_call: TRBV28
j_call: TRBJ2-7
d_call: .

cdr3_nt: TGTGCCAGTAGTATAGGGGCTAGCGGGAGGAGAGATACGCAGTATTTT
cdr3_aa: CASSIGASGRRDTQYF
clone_size: once
v_call: TRBV19
j_call: TRBJ2-3
d_call: TRBD2

cdr3_nt: TGTGCCAGCAGTTTTAGGTCCGGACAGGGGGTATACGAGCAGTACTTC
cdr3_aa: CASSFRSGQGVYEQYF
clone_size: many
v_call: TRBV12-3/TRBV12-4
j_call: TRBJ2-7
d_call: TRBD1

cdr3_nt: TGTGCCAGCAGCAGGACTAGCGGAGAAGATACGCAGTATTTT
cdr3_aa: CASSRTSGEDTQYF
clone_size: .
v_call: TRBV5-4
j_call: TRBJ2-3
d_call: TRBD2

cdr3_nt: TGTGCCAGCAGCTTAGTGGCAGGGGTCCTCAATTCACCCCTCCACTTT
cdr3_aa: CASSLVAGVLNSPLHF
clone_size: .
v_call: TRBV7-8
j_call: TRBJ1-6
d_call: .

cdr3_nt: TGCGCCAGCAGCCAAGATCCCCCGGGAGGGACTCGGGATACGCAGTATTTT
cdr3_aa: CASSQDPPGGTRDTQYF
clone_size: .
v_call: TRBV4-3
j_call: TRBJ2-3
d_call: TRBD2

cdr3_nt: TGTGCCAGCAGCTTAGGGGGCGGGACAGGACACAATGAGCAGTTCTTC
cdr3_aa: CASSLGGGTGHNEQFF
clone_size: .
v_call: TRBV11-2
j_call: TRBJ2-1
d_call: TRBD1

cdr3_nt: TGTGCCAGCAGCCCAAGATGGACAGGGGGCTCAACTAATGAAAAACTGTTTTTT
cdr3_aa: CASSPRWTGGSTNEKLFF
clone_size: .
v_call: TRBV4-2
j_call: TRBJ1-4
d_call: TRBD1

cdr3_nt: TGTGCCAGCATCCTTAAGAGGGGGAAGACTGAAGCTTTCTTT
cdr3_aa: CASILKRGKTEAFF
clone_size: few
v_call: TRBV7-8
j_call: TRBJ1-1
d_call: .

cdr3_nt: TGTGCCAGCAGCCGAAGCCCCCCCCCGCGGGGGACTGAAGCTTTCTTT
cdr3_aa: CASSRSPPPRGTEAFF
clone_size: .
v_call: TRBV6-2/TRBV6-3
j_call: TRBJ1-1
d_call: .

cdr3_nt: TGTGCCAGCAGCGCCCGAGTAAGTTCGGATCAGCCCCAGCATTTT
cdr3_aa: CASSARVSSDQPQHF
clone_size: many
v_call: TRBV7-2
j_call: TRBJ1-5
d_call: .

cdr3_nt: TGTGCCAGCAAGAATACAGTAACCTCCTACGAGCAGTACTTC
cdr3_aa: CASKNTVTSYEQYF
clone_size: .
v_call: TRBV2
j_call: TRBJ2-7
d_call: .

cdr3_nt: TGTGCCATCAGGTCGTCGACTAGCCCCAATGAGCAGTTCTTC
cdr3_aa: CAIRSSTSPNEQFF
clone_size: .
v_call: TRBV10-3
j_call: TRBJ2-1
d_call: TRBD2

cdr3_nt: TGTGCCAGCACGGGGGAGACCCAGTACTTC
cdr3_aa: CASTGETQYF
clone_size: .
v_call: TRBV7-9
j_call: TRBJ2-5
d_call: .

cdr3_nt: TGTGCCAGCAGTTCAGGACAGGGGGCGGGAATGGAAAAACTGTTTTTT
cdr3_aa: CASSSGQGAGMEKLFF
clone_size: .
v_call: TRBV6-8
j_call: TRBJ1-4
d_call: TRBD1

cdr3_nt: TGTGCCAGCAGCCCCGGCAGCGGGCAAAAGAGGGAGACCCAGTACTTC
cdr3_aa: CASSPGSGQKRETQYF
clone_size: .
v_call: TRBV6-2/TRBV6-3
j_call: TRBJ2-5
d_call: .

cdr3_nt: TGTGCCAGCAGTTCCGACAGCAACTACAATGAGCAGTTCTTC
cdr3_aa: CASSSDSNYNEQFF
clone_size: .
v_call: TRBV6-2/TRBV6-3
j_call: TRBJ2-1
d_call: .

cdr3_nt: TGTGCCAGCAGTTACTCGGGGACAGGGGTCCAAGAGACCCAGTACTTC
cdr3_aa: CASSYSGTGVQETQYF
clone_size: .
v_call: TRBV6-2/TRBV6-3
j_call: TRBJ2-5
d_call: TRBD1

cdr3_nt: TGTGCCAGCAGCCAGGGACTTCGAAATGAAAAACTGTTTTTT
cdr3_aa: CASSQGLRNEKLFF
clone_size: .
v_call: TRBV7-6
j_call: TRBJ1-4
d_call: .

cdr3_nt: TGTGCCAGCAGTGATATTAGCACGGACAATGAGCAGTTCTTC
cdr3_aa: CASSDISTDNEQFF
clone_size: .
v_call: TRBV2
j_call: TRBJ2-1
d_call: .

cdr3_nt: TGTGCCAGCAGCTTGACAGGGGATGTTGAAAAACTGTTTTTT
cdr3_aa: CASSLTGDVEKLFF
clone_size: .
v_call: TRBV12-3/TRBV12-4
j_call: TRBJ1-4
d_call: TRBD1

cdr3_nt: TGTGCCAGCAGAATCCGGGACAGAGAAAAACTGTTTTTT
cdr3_aa: CASRIRDREKLFF
clone_size: .
v_call: TRBV12-3/TRBV12-4
j_call: TRBJ1-4
d_call: TRBD1

cdr3_nt: TGCAGTGCTTTGAAACCCACTAGCGGGAGGTTCGATGAGCAGTTCTTC
cdr3_aa: CSALKPTSGRFDEQFF
clone_size: .
v_call: TRBV20-1
j_call: TRBJ2-1
d_call: TRBD2

cdr3_nt: TGTGCCAGCTCGACGGCCCCTTTTAATCAGCCCCAGCATTTT
cdr3_aa: CASSTAPFNQPQHF
clone_size: many
v_call: TRBV6-1
j_call: TRBJ1-5
d_call: .

cdr3_nt: TGTGCCAGCAGCTTAGTGGCTAGCGGAGATTACAATGAGCAGTTCTTC
cdr3_aa: CASSLVASGDYNEQFF
clone_size: .
v_call: TRBV7-2
j_call: TRBJ2-1
d_call: TRBD2

cdr3_nt: TGCAGCGTTGGGTTGGACGGGAGGGACACTGAAGCTTTCTTT
cdr3_aa: CSVGLDGRDTEAFF
clone_size: .
v_call: TRBV29-1
j_call: TRBJ1-1
d_call: .

cdr3_nt: TGTGCCAGTAGTATAGATCGTGGGGAGCAGCCCCAGCATTTT
cdr3_aa: CASSIDRGEQPQHF
clone_size: .
v_call: TRBV19
j_call: TRBJ1-5
d_call: .

cdr3_nt: TGTGCCAGCAGCCCCACTGGATCACCCCTCCACTTT
cdr3_aa: CASSPTGSPLHF
clone_size: few
v_call: TRBV27
j_call: TRBJ1-6
d_call: .

cdr3_nt: TGTGCCAGCAGCCAACCCCCGGGAAGGTCGGATACGCAGTATTTT
cdr3_aa: CASSQPPGRSDTQYF
clone_size: .
v_call: TRBV7-2
j_call: TRBJ2-3
d_call: .

cdr3_nt: TGTGCCAGCAGCTTAGGCCGGGACAGAAATCAGCCCCAGCATTTT
cdr3_aa: CASSLGRDRNQPQHF
clone_size: .
v_call: TRBV7-2
j_call: TRBJ1-5
d_call: TRBD1

cdr3_nt: TGTGCCAGCAGCTCCCCGGGACAGGGAAATTACGAGCAGTACTTC
cdr3_aa: CASSSPGQGNYEQYF
clone_size: .
v_call: TRBV28
j_call: TRBJ2-7
d_call: TRBD1

cdr3_nt: TGTGCCAGCAGCTCCCGGACAGCCGGCGGCTACACCTTC
cdr3_aa: CASSSRTAGGYTF
clone_size: few
v_call: TRBV7-6
j_call: TRBJ1-2
d_call: .

cdr3_nt: TGTGCCAGCAGCTCCTTACAGGGCTCTGGAAACACCATATATTTT
cdr3_aa: CASSSLQGSGNTIYF
clone_size: .
v_call: TRBV7-8
j_call: TRBJ1-3
d_call: .

cdr3_nt: TGCGCCAGCAGCCAAGAGGGCAGTAGCTCCTACGAGCAGTACTTC
cdr3_aa: CASSQEGSSSYEQYF
clone_size: .
v_call: TRBV4-3
j_call: TRBJ2-7
d_call: .